The 11 T cell receptor beta chains reported below all come from one sample, sequenced in a study of T cell changes during pregnancy in multiple sclerosis. Assay: immunoSEQ multiplex PCR; the TCRdb copy retains only in-frame clones and omits some. The sample has more than 90,000 clones, more than 85% seen once. The sequences come from peripheral blood, collected in the first trimester of pregnancy. All receptors come from a female donor with multiple sclerosis, enrolled in a pregnancy study.

V gene TRBV6-1 combines with J gene TRBJ1-5; unclear D gene. V lost 6 bases and J 3 bases, leaving 9 bases between the germline ends. CDR3 size: 13 residues. Germline CDR1 MNHNS, CDR2 SASEGT. CDR3 amino acids: CASSNSYNQPQHF. CDR3 bases: TGTGCCAGCAGCAACAGTTACAATCAGCCCCAGCATTTT.

The chain recombines TRBV5-4 with TRBJ1-4; 7 bases fit TRBD1. V shed 3 bases and J 3 bases; nucleotides not matched to a gene: 5. In germline, CDR1 is SGHNT, CDR2 YYREEE (reference sequence). CDR3 length: 15 residues. The CDR3: CASSSGQASNEKLFF. In nucleotides, the CDR3 is TGTGCCAGCAGCTCCGGACAGGCCTCTAATGAAAAACTGTTTTTT.

This clone appeared a few times. The chain links TRBV9 to TRBJ2-7, with 8 nucleotides matching TRBD1. Germline loops: CDR1 SGDLS, CDR2 YYNGEE. The length of the CDR3 is 14 residues. With V trimmed by 4 bases and J by 7 bases, 10 bases remained unmatched. The CDR3 DNA sequence: TGTGCCAGCAGCCCGGGACAGGCCCTAGGGGAGCAGTACTTC. Amino acid sequence: CASSPGQALGEQYF. The whole variable domain, filled in from reference TRBV9 and TRBJ2-7, reads DSGVTQTPKHLITATGQRVTLRCSPRSGDLSVYWYQQSLDQGLQFLIQYYNGEERAKGNILERFSAQQFPDLHSELNLSSLELGDSALYFCASSPGQALGEQYFGPGTRLTVT.

The gene calls are TRBV9 and TRBJ2-5; 10 bases are a match to TRBD2. Germline lookup yields CDR1 SGDLS and CDR2 YYNGEE. The CDR3 consists of 15 residues. V lost 4 bases and J lost 5; bases outside the gene matches: 8. This CDR3 reads CASSQSGRGGETQYF. For the CDR3, the DNA is TGTGCCAGCAGCCAGAGCGGGAGGGGAGGGGAGACCCAGTACTTC.

The chain carries TRBV5-4 and TRBJ2-4, with a weak D call TRBD2 (6 bases). Per the germline V gene, CDR1 is SGHNT and CDR2 is YYREEE (reference sequence). The CDR3 consists of 13 residues. Trimming took off 5 bases at V and 5 bases at J, with 11 bases between the two ends. The CDR3 DNA follows: TGTGCCAGCAGGAGACCGGGAGAAAACATTCAGTACTTC. Its translation is CASRRPGENIQYF.

The chain recombines TRBV12-5 with TRBJ2-7; TRBD1 matches at 8 bases. Unmatched junction bases numbered 9, after V lost 0 bases and J lost 5 bases. The CDR3 contains 16 residues. Germline CDR1 and CDR2: LGHNT and FRNRAP. The CDR3 region has the DNA TGTGCTAGTGGTTTGGTACGACAGGGGAACGTGCACGAGCAGTACTTC. Amino acids: CASGLVRQGNVHEQYF. Combining the CDR3 with reference TRBV12-5 and TRBJ2-7 gives the whole variable domain DARVTQTPRHKVTEMGQEVTMRCQPILGHNTVFWYRQTMMQGLELLAYFRNRAPLDDSGMPKDRFSAEMPDATLATLKIQPSEPRDSAVYFCASGLVRQGNVHEQYFGPGTRLTVT.

This chain uses TRBV27 with TRBJ1-3, with 7 bases lining up with TRBD1. V trimming: 5 bases; J trimming: 0 bases; junction bases outside the gene matches: 4. The CDR3 has 15 residues. CDR1 and CDR2 (germline): MNHEY, SMNVEV (reference sequence). CDR3 amino acids: CASSPWDSSGNTIYF. CDR3 nucleotide sequence: TGTGCCAGCAGTCCCTGGGACAGCTCTGGAAACACCATATATTTT.

The genes are TRBV30 and TRBJ2-5, with 7 nucleotides matching TRBD2. Germline CDR1 GTSNPN, CDR2 SVGIG (reference sequence). The ends lost 7 bases at V and 7 bases at J; junction bases unmatched: 15. The CDR3 loop spans 14 amino acids. Here the CDR3 DNA reads TGTGCCTTAACCCGGGACTACCTAGAGGGGACCCAGTACTTC. Translated: CALTRDYLEGTQYF.

This chain links TRBV7-6 with TRBJ2-1; D might be TRBD2 (6 bases). The CDR3 loop spans 14 amino acids. Germline CDR1 is SGHVS and CDR2 is FNYEAQ. V was cut by 4 bases and J by 6 bases, with 13 bases left in between. CDR3 DNA sequence: TGTGCCAGCAGCTGGGACTCTGGACTCAATGAGCAGTTCTTC. This translates into CASSWDSGLNEQFF.

This CDR3 reads CASSYSVTGGYTGELFF. In nucleotides, the CDR3 is TGTGCCAGCAGCTATTCTGTAACAGGGGGTTACACCGGGGAGCTGTTTTTT. The chain has TRBV5-6 and TRBJ2-2; 8 nucleotides match TRBD1. The ends lost 3 bases at V and 3 bases at J; junction bases unmatched: 10. The CDR3 runs to 17 residues. Germline CDR1 and CDR2: SGHDT and YYEEEE.

The chain is built from TRBV4-2 and TRBJ1-3; 12 bases map to TRBD1. The CDR3 sequence is 18 residues long. The germline V gene has CDR1 LGHNA and CDR2 YNFKEQ. The junction had 9 bases not matched to a gene; V was cut back by 2 bases and J by 4 bases. CDR3: CASSQQHGTGGSGNTIYF. The DNA for the CDR3 is TGTGCCAGCAGCCAACAACATGGGACAGGGGGCTCGGGAAACACCATATATTTT.